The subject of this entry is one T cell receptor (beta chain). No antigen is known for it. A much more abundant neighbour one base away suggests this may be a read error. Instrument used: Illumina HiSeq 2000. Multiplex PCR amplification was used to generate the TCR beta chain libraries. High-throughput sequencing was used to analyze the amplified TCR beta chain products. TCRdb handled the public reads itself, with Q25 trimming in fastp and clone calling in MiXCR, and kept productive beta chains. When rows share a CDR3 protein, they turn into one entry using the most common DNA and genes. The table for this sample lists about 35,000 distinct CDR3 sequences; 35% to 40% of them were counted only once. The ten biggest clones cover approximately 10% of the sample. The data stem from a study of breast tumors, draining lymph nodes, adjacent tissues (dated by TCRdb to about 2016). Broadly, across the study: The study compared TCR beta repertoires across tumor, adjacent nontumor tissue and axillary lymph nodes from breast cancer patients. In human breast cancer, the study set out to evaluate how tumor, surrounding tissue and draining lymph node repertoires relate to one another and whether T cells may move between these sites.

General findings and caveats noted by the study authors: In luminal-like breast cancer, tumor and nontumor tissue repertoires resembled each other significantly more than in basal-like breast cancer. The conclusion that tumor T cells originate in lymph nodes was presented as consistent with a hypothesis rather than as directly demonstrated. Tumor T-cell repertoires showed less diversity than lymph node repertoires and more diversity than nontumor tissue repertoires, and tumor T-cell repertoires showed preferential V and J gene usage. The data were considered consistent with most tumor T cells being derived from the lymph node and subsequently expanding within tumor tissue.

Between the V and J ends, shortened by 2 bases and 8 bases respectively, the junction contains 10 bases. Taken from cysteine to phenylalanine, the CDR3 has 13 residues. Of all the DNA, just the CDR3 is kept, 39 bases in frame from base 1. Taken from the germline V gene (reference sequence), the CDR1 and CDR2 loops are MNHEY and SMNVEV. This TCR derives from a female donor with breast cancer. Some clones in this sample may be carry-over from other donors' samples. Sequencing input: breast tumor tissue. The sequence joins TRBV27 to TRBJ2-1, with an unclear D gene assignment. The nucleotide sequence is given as TGTGCCAGCAGTTTAAGAGCGTACGATGAGCAGTTCTTC. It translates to CASSLRAYDEQFF.